A single sample gave rise to the 32 T cell receptor beta chains below, sequenced in a study of blood T cell repertoires in COVID-19. Repertoires were generated with immunoSEQ multiplex PCR, while TCRdb's copy carries only in-frame clones and drops some. This table has just over 350,000 clones, about 88% appearing once. Material: PBMCs or T cells enriched from blood (not recorded which). These receptors were collected from a woman aged 30 to 39 who had recovered from COVID-19.

This clone was counted a single time. The chain uses TRBV30 and TRBJ2-3, with D possibly TRBD2 on 7 matching bases. Trimming cost V 8 bases and J 4 bases, with 16 bases left between them. This CDR3 comprises 13 residues. Germline V gives CDR1 GTSNPN, CDR2 SVGIG (reference sequence). The CDR3 region is CATTRGGPDTQYF. The DNA for the CDR3 is TGTGCCACGACAAGGGGGGGCCCAGATACGCAGTATTTT. The full variable domain, in which reference TRBV30 and TRBJ2-3 provide the parts outside the CDR3, is SQTIHQWPATLVQPVGSPLSLECTVEGTSNPNLYWYRQAAGRGLQLLFYSVGIGQISSEVPQNLSASRPQDRQFILSSKKLLLSDSGFYLCATTRGGPDTQYFGPGTRLTVL.

This sequence joins TRBV14 and TRBJ2-7, with D possibly being TRBD2 (6 bases). CDR3 length equals 12 residues. Trimming stripped 0 bases from V and 12 bases from J, with 12 bases between. Germline values: CDR1 SGHDN, CDR2 FVKESK. CDR3: CASSQEHGGLYF. CDR3 bases: TGTGCCAGCAGCCAAGAACACGGAGGGTTGTACTTC.

The chain couples TRBV3-1 (or the pseudogene TRBV3-2) to TRBJ1-6; 7 bases are a match to TRBD1. Trimming cost V 4 bases and J 8 bases; bases outside gene matches: 2. Germline CDR1 LGHDT, CDR2 YNNKEL (reference sequence). The CDR3 spans 13 residues. CDR3 in amino acids: CASSPGQDSPLHF. CDR3 DNA sequence: TGTGCCAGCAGCCCAGGACAGGATTCACCCCTCCACTTT.

This clone occurred a few times. The chain combines TRBV27 with TRBJ2-7, with 10 bases fitting TRBD2. CDR1 MNHEY and CDR2 SMNVEV come from the germline V gene (reference sequence). The ends lost 5 bases at V and 10 bases at J; junction bases unmatched: 8. This CDR3 contains 13 residues. The CDR3 DNA reads TGTGCCAGCAGTCCGACTCTAGCGGGAGCTCAGTACTTC. As protein: CASSPTLAGAQYF.

The chain combines TRBV6-2 or TRBV6-3 with TRBJ1-1; D remains ambiguous. The V and J ends lost 5 bases and 3 bases respectively, with 16 bases between them. The CDR3 sequence is 15 residues long. Germline V gene sequence: CDR1 MNHEY, CDR2 SVGEGT. CDR3 DNA: TGTGCCAGCAGTCTGCTAACGGAGAGTCACACTGAAGCTTTCTTT. It is translated as CASSLLTESHTEAFF.

The chain couples TRBV5-4 to TRBJ2-7; 7 nucleotides match TRBD1. From germline, CDR1 is SGHNT and CDR2 YYREEE (reference sequence). Trimming at V came to 1 base and at J to 2 bases, leaving 9 bases not matched to a gene. The CDR3 contains 16 residues. CDR3 sequence (DNA): TGTGCCAGCAGCTTGAAGGGTAGGGGGCCGACCTACGAGCAGTACTTC. Translating it yields CASSLKGRGPTYEQYF. Full variable domain (outside the CDR3, taken from reference TRBV5-4 and TRBJ2-7): ETGVTQSPTHLIKTRGQQVTLRCSSQSGHNTVSWYQQALGQGPQFIFQYYREEENGRGNFPPRFSGLQFPNYSSELNVNALELDDSALYLCASSLKGRGPTYEQYFGPGTRLTVT.

In DNA form, the CDR3 reads TGTGCCAGCAGCGCCGAACTGAGGGGGTGGACCTATGGCTACACCTTC. This translates into CASSAELRGWTYGYTF. This sequence joins TRBV9 and TRBJ1-2; D is possibly TRBD1 (6 bases). With 3 bases removed from V and 4 bases from J, the gap between germline ends came to 19 bases. Germline V gives CDR1 SGDLS, CDR2 YYNGEE. The CDR3 is 16 amino acids.

The DNA for the CDR3 is TGTGCCAGCAGCTTGTCACCTTCGGTTTACGAGCAGTACTTC. Residues: CASSLSPSVYEQYF. This chain links TRBV7-8 with TRBJ2-7; D is uncertain. Germline V gives CDR1 SGHVS, CDR2 FQNEAQ. The CDR3 sequence is 14 residues long. The V end was cut by 3 bases, the J end by 4 bases, with 13 bases between.

The chain couples TRBV28 to TRBJ1-2; D remains unclear. CDR3 length equals 13 residues. The ends were cut back, 5 bases at V and 3 bases at J, with 10 bases in the middle. CDR1 MDHEN and CDR2 SYDVKM come from the germline V gene. CDR3 sequence (DNA): TGTGCCAGCAGTCCGGTCGAGGACTATGGCTACACCTTC. It codes for CASSPVEDYGYTF.

J is TRBJ2-7 and V is TRBV10-2; 9 bases align to TRBD1. Germline loops: CDR1 WSHSY, CDR2 SAAADI. The CDR3 length is 13 residues. Germline trimming cut 8 bases from V and 4 bases from J; bases unmatched to any gene: 6. CDR3: CASSPQGAYEQYF. The CDR3 DNA follows: TGCGCCAGCTCCCCACAGGGGGCGTACGAGCAGTACTTC.

V gene TRBV27 combines with J gene TRBJ1-2, with D tentatively TRBD1 (6 bases). This CDR3 is 13 amino acids long. Germline CDR1 and CDR2: MNHEY and SMNVEV (reference sequence). V shed 3 bases and J shed 11 bases, with 16 bases lying between them. This CDR3 is CASSLRQVGTYTF. The CDR3 region has the DNA TGTGCCAGCAGTTTGCGGCAGGTGGGGACATACACCTTC.

The chain joins TRBV5-4 to TRBJ1-3; 8 bases map to TRBD1. In germline, CDR1 is SGHNT, CDR2 YYREEE (reference sequence). The CDR3 is 15 amino acids. The J segment lost 2 bases and the V segment lost 3 bases, leaving 4 bases of the junction unmatched. CDR3 in DNA: TGTGCCAGCAGCTCAGGACAGGGACCTGGAAACACCATATATTTT. Translated, it gives CASSSGQGPGNTIYF.

J is TRBJ2-1 and V is TRBV6-2 or TRBV6-3; TRBD2 agrees at 8 bases. The CDR3 has 15 amino acids. Per the germline V gene, CDR1 is MNHEY and CDR2 is SVGEGT. V dropped 5 bases and J dropped 9; count of bases not matched to a gene: 12. CDR3 coding DNA: TGTGCCAGCAGTAGCGGGGGAGCCCTCCGAAGTGAGCAGTTCTTC. Translating gives CASSSGGALRSEQFF.

The chain combines TRBV6-5 with TRBJ2-1; 11 nucleotides agree with TRBD1. Germline assignment: CDR1 MNHEY and CDR2 SVGAGI. With V trimmed by 10 bases and J by 3 bases, 8 bases remained unmatched. The CDR3 loop spans 15 amino acids. The CDR3: CATKEGTGGYNEQFF. In DNA, the CDR3 is TGTGCCACCAAGGAAGGGACAGGGGGCTACAATGAGCAGTTCTTC.

This chain joins TRBV7-9 and TRBJ2-1; TRBD1 might be the D (6 bases). In germline, CDR1 is SEHNR, CDR2 FQNEAQ (reference sequence). Deletions cut 5 bases from V and 10 bases from J, with 9 bases between. This CDR3 region has 11 residues. The CDR3 bases are TGTGCCAGCAGCCAAGACAGGGAGCAGTTCTTC. It translates to CASSQDREQFF. Filled out from reference TRBV7-9 and TRBJ2-1, the complete variable domain reads DTGVSQNPRHKITKRGQNVTFRCDPISEHNRLYWYRQTLGQGPEFLTYFQNEAQLEKSRLLSDRFSAERPKGSFSTLEIQRTEQGDSAMYLCASSQDREQFFGPGTRLTVL.

J is TRBJ2-6 and V is TRBV19; 8 bases agree with TRBD1. There are 16 residues in the CDR3. The J segment lost 4 bases and the V segment lost 3 bases, leaving 5 bases of the junction unmatched. Germline V gives CDR1 LNHDA, CDR2 SQIVND (reference sequence). The CDR3 here is CASSMDRAAGANVLTF. DNA of the CDR3: TGTGCCAGTAGTATGGACAGGGCTGCCGGGGCCAACGTCCTGACTTTC.

The chain is built from TRBV3-1 (or the pseudogene TRBV3-2) and TRBJ2-1; TRBD2 agrees at 7 bases. This CDR3 contains 17 residues. The V gene's germline CDR1 is LGHDT and CDR2 YNNKEL (reference sequence). Trimming took 5 bases from V and 4 from J; bases not matched to a gene: 14. The CDR3 sequence is CASSGEKASGLYNEQFF. CDR3 in DNA: TGTGCCAGCAGCGGAGAGAAGGCTAGCGGACTTTACAATGAGCAGTTCTTC.

The chain has TRBV28 and TRBJ1-3; D gene unclear. Trimming took off 6 bases at V and 3 bases at J, with 6 bases between the two ends. The CDR3 is 12 amino acids. Germline loops: CDR1 MDHEN, CDR2 SYDVKM. CDR3 DNA: TGTGCCAGCAGGGGAGATGGAAACACCATATATTTT. Its protein is CASRGDGNTIYF. The whole variable domain, filled in from reference TRBV28 and TRBJ1-3, reads DVKVTQSSRYLVKRTGEKVFLECVQDMDHENMFWYRQDPGLGLRLIYFSYDVKMKEKGDIPEGYSVSREKKERFSLILESASTNQTSMYLCASRGDGNTIYFGEGSWLTVV.

This chain connects TRBV4-2 to TRBJ2-5, with 9 positions matching TRBD1. The CDR3 loop spans 14 amino acids. Germline V gene lookup returns CDR1 LGHNA and CDR2 YNFKEQ. V lost 4 bases to trimming and J lost 4 bases; unmatched junction nucleotides: 4. CDR3 sequence reads: CASSLGQGSETQYF. The CDR3 DNA is TGTGCCAGCAGCCTGGGACAGGGCTCAGAGACCCAGTACTTC.

The rearrangement uses TRBV24-1 and TRBJ2-3; D possibly corresponds to TRBD1 (7 bases). Deletions cut 3 bases from V and 3 bases from J, with 18 bases between. Germline CDR1 and CDR2: KGHDR and SFDVKD. This CDR3 comprises 17 residues. CDR3 DNA sequence: TGTGCCACCAGTGATCCCGCACCCCCAGGGGGGACAGATACGCAGTATTTT. Amino acid sequence: CATSDPAPPGGTDTQYF.

This clone was picked up a small number of times. The rearrangement links TRBV19 to TRBJ2-7; TRBD1 is a possible D gene (7 bases). V gave up 6 bases and J gave up 5 bases, with 20 bases separating them. The V gene's germline CDR1 is LNHDA and CDR2 SQIVND (reference sequence). The CDR3 has 15 residues. CDR3 protein: CASSGGTALGDEQYF. The CDR3 DNA is TGTGCCAGTAGCGGAGGGACAGCACTGGGCGACGAGCAGTACTTC.

This clone was observed once. The rearrangement uses TRBV7-9 and TRBJ2-1; 14 bases match TRBD2. Trimming removed 7 bases from V and 0 bases from J; junction bases left unmatched: 5. The CDR3 spans 17 residues. Germline lookup yields CDR1 SEHNR and CDR2 FQNEAQ (reference sequence). The CDR3 region has the DNA TGTGCCAGCACCGAAGGGACTAGCGGGAGCTCCTACAATGAGCAGTTCTTC. It codes for CASTEGTSGSSYNEQFF.

This sequence joins TRBV7-8 and TRBJ1-6; D remains ambiguous. This CDR3 region has 14 residues. Looked up from germline, CDR1 is SGHVS and CDR2 is FQNEAQ. V was shortened by 1 base and J by 8 bases, with 9 bases between the two germline ends. This CDR3 reads CASSLVRGDSPLHF. In DNA, the CDR3 is TGTGCCAGCAGCTTAGTCCGGGGTGATTCACCCCTCCACTTT.

The chain links TRBV7-2 to TRBJ1-1, with a weak D call TRBD1 (5 bases). Trimming cost V 2 bases and J 3 bases, with 13 bases left between them. The CDR3 covers 15 residues. Germline values: CDR1 SGHTA, CDR2 FQGNSA. Here the CDR3 reads CASSLYPGVYTEAFF. DNA for the CDR3: TGTGCCAGCAGCTTATACCCGGGGGTGTACACTGAAGCTTTCTTT.

The chain is built from TRBV12-3 or TRBV12-4 and TRBJ1-5; 7 bases fit TRBD1. The CDR3 loop spans 13 amino acids. V lost 6 bases and J lost 5; bases outside the gene matches: 4. CDR3 amino acids: CASRITGDQPQHF. CDR3 coding DNA: TGTGCCAGCAGGATCACAGGGGATCAGCCCCAGCATTTT.

This clone appeared once. J is TRBJ1-2 and V is TRBV5-6, with 7 bases lining up with TRBD1. Germline V gene sequence: CDR1 SGHDT, CDR2 YYEEEE. The CDR3 length is 13 residues. V lost 3 bases, J lost 5 bases, and 4 bases stayed unmatched. CDR3 in DNA: TGTGCCAGCAGCTCCGGACAGGTTTATGGCTACACCTTC. This encodes CASSSGQVYGYTF.

This chain's CDR3 is CASSQEEGGRYNEQFF. CDR3 in DNA: TGCGCCAGCAGCCAAGAAGAGGGGGGGCGCTACAATGAGCAGTTCTTC. J is TRBJ2-1 and V is TRBV4-1; tentatively, D is TRBD2 (7 bases). The CDR3 loop spans 16 amino acids. Trimming cost V 0 bases and J 3 bases, with 12 bases left between them. Germline CDR1 and CDR2: MGHRA and YSYEKL.

The chain combines TRBV6-2 or TRBV6-3 with TRBJ2-5; tentatively, D is TRBD2 (6 bases). The CDR3 is made up of 16 amino acids. Germline CDR1 MNHEY, CDR2 SVGEGT. The V and J ends lost 6 bases and 0 bases respectively, with 17 bases between them. This CDR3 is CASSSGHAGYQETQYF. For the CDR3, the DNA is TGTGCCAGCAGCTCAGGGCATGCGGGGTACCAAGAGACCCAGTACTTC.

The chain uses TRBV5-1 and TRBJ2-7; TRBD2 might be the D (6 bases). Looked up from germline, CDR1 is SGHRS and CDR2 is YFSETQ. V was trimmed by 1 base and J by 5 bases, leaving 13 bases between them. The CDR3 loop spans 14 amino acids. CDR3 residues: CASSLFSEGDEQYF. The CDR3 coding sequence is TGCGCCAGCAGCTTGTTTTCGGAGGGAGACGAGCAGTACTTC.

V is TRBV28 and J is TRBJ1-4; D call uncertain. V was trimmed by 3 bases and J by 1 base, leaving 12 bases between them. The CDR3 sequence is 16 residues long. CDR1 and CDR2 from the germline V gene are MDHEN and SYDVKM. This CDR3 is CASSLPRTLTNEKLFF. The CDR3 region has the DNA TGTGCCAGCAGTTTGCCCAGAACCCTAACTAATGAAAAACTGTTTTTT.

The J gene is TRBJ1-1, the V gene TRBV14, with unresolved D. Trimming took 1 base from V and 0 from J, leaving 9 bases between them. Germline V lookup: CDR1 SGHDN, CDR2 FVKESK. CDR3 length: 15 amino acids. CDR3 coding DNA: TGTGCCAGCAGCCAAGTGGGCCGTATGAACACTGAAGCTTTCTTT. It translates to CASSQVGRMNTEAFF.

V gene TRBV11-2 combines with J gene TRBJ2-3, with D possibly matching TRBD1 (6 bases). Trimming took 3 bases from V and 1 from J, leaving 14 bases between them. Germline V gives CDR1 SGHAT, CDR2 FQNNGV. This CDR3 is built from 16 residues. CDR3 bases: TGTGCCAGCAGCTTTGGCAGGGGCGTAGGCACAGATACGCAGTATTTT. Amino acid sequence: CASSFGRGVGTDTQYF.